Listed below are T cell receptor beta chains from one sample, sequenced in a study of beta chain features in type 1 diabetes. The table came from immunoSEQ multiplex PCR; TCRdb's copy has only in-frame clones and leaves some out. The sample has almost 350,000 clones, roughly 8.8% seen once; the top ten hold over 0.95%. Sequencing was done on a sample of central memory CD4+ T cells from blood. These receptors all come from a man between 25 and 39 years old with type 1 diabetes. CDR3s include the opening cysteine and the closing phenylalanine or tryptophan. Each record gives: J gene, CDR3 length, V gene, CDR3 protein.

J gene: TRBJ2-6; CDR3 length: 17; V gene: TRBV4-1; CDR3 protein: CASSQEAQTSGANVLTF
J gene: TRBJ2-3; CDR3 length: 13; V gene: TRBV5-1; CDR3 protein: CASSLAVADTQYF
J gene: TRBJ1-1; CDR3 length: 15; V gene: TRBV19; CDR3 protein: CASSIRAGGVTEAFF
J gene: TRBJ2-2; CDR3 length: 16; V gene: TRBV11-2; CDR3 protein: CASSSQTGSNTGELFF
J gene: TRBJ1-1; CDR3 length: 14; V gene: TRBV27; CDR3 protein: CASSPRGGNTEAFF
J gene: TRBJ1-1; CDR3 length: 15; V gene: TRBV29-1; CDR3 protein: CSVQRFVGKNTEAFF
J gene: TRBJ1-2; CDR3 length: 15; V gene: TRBV4-3; CDR3 protein: CASSPFDRAFYGYTF
J gene: TRBJ2-5; CDR3 length: 18; V gene: TRBV28; CDR3 protein: CASTTRTSGGSLQETQYF
J gene: TRBJ2-7; CDR3 length: 13; V gene: TRBV18; CDR3 protein: CASSPDGMRGEYF
J gene: TRBJ1-1; CDR3 length: 13; V gene: TRBV29-1; CDR3 protein: CSVAVGWGTEAFF
J gene: TRBJ1-5; CDR3 length: 16; V gene: TRBV30; CDR3 protein: CAWSAMRQAFNQPQHF
J gene: TRBJ2-7; CDR3 length: 15; V gene: TRBV9; CDR3 protein: CASSVDPGLSYEQYF
J gene: TRBJ2-5; CDR3 length: 15; V gene: TRBV25-1; CDR3 protein: CASSDSGGLGETQYF
J gene: TRBJ1-3; CDR3 length: 15; V gene: TRBV9; CDR3 protein: CASSVESVAGNTIYF
J gene: TRBJ2-7; CDR3 length: 13; V gene: TRBV23-1; CDR3 protein: CASGRQDRYEQYF
J gene: TRBJ2-6; CDR3 length: 16; V gene: TRBV7-9; CDR3 protein: CASSLVVGVGANVLTF
J gene: TRBJ2-5; CDR3 length: 13; V gene: TRBV5-6; CDR3 protein: CASSLSRLETQYF
J gene: TRBJ2-5; CDR3 length: 13; V gene: TRBV6-5; CDR3 protein: CASSLGQVETQYF
J gene: TRBJ1-1; CDR3 length: 11; V gene: TRBV10-3; CDR3 protein: CAITSTGKAFF
J gene: TRBJ1-2; CDR3 length: 11; V gene: TRBV30; CDR3 protein: CAWSVRIGYTF
J gene: TRBJ2-7; CDR3 length: 14; V gene: TRBV5-6; CDR3 protein: CASSPGTGGREQYF
J gene: TRBJ2-5; CDR3 length: 13; V gene: TRBV11-2; CDR3 protein: CASSFPATETQYF
J gene: TRBJ1-2; CDR3 length: 13; V gene: TRBV28; CDR3 protein: CAIGDRGSYGYTF
J gene: TRBJ2-7; CDR3 length: 16; V gene: TRBV7-2; CDR3 protein: CASSPRSGGGLYEQYF
J gene: TRBJ1-1; CDR3 length: 15; V gene: TRBV9; CDR3 protein: CASSSPDRGSTEAFF
J gene: TRBJ2-6; CDR3 length: 18; V gene: TRBV7-8; CDR3 protein: CASSLEAGSGSGANVLTF
J gene: TRBJ2-2; CDR3 length: 13; V gene: TRBV11-2; CDR3 protein: CASSGNRAGELFF
J gene: TRBJ2-7; CDR3 length: 14; V gene: TRBV7-2; CDR3 protein: CASSLGTTTYEQYF
J gene: TRBJ1-1; CDR3 length: 12; V gene: TRBV30; CDR3 protein: CAWSVTGSGDFF
J gene: TRBJ2-1; CDR3 length: 13; V gene: TRBV7-9; CDR3 protein: CASSLRGNNEQFF
J gene: TRBJ2-3; CDR3 length: 14; V gene: TRBV28; CDR3 protein: CASKRAGSTDTQYF
J gene: TRBJ1-2; CDR3 length: 13; V gene: TRBV6-6; CDR3 protein: CASSYDGLSPYTF
J gene: TRBJ2-5; CDR3 length: 12; V gene: TRBV6-5; CDR3 protein: CASSYPSETQYF
J gene: TRBJ1-1; CDR3 length: 15; V gene: TRBV2; CDR3 protein: CACGRGPPLNTEAFF
J gene: TRBJ1-4; CDR3 length: 14; V gene: TRBV9; CDR3 protein: CASSVARGDEKLFF
J gene: TRBJ1-2; CDR3 length: 16; V gene: TRBV25-1; CDR3 protein: CASSSGIGGPNYGYTF
J gene: TRBJ2-7; CDR3 length: 14; V gene: TRBV5-1; CDR3 protein: CASSGSSGRHEQYF
J gene: TRBJ1-2; CDR3 length: 13; V gene: TRBV4-1; CDR3 protein: CASSLGTGESYTF
J gene: TRBJ2-3; CDR3 length: 13; V gene: TRBV6-5; CDR3 protein: CASRDPVGDTQYF
J gene: TRBJ1-2; CDR3 length: 16; V gene: TRBV11-2; CDR3 protein: CASSPLQGTANYGYTF